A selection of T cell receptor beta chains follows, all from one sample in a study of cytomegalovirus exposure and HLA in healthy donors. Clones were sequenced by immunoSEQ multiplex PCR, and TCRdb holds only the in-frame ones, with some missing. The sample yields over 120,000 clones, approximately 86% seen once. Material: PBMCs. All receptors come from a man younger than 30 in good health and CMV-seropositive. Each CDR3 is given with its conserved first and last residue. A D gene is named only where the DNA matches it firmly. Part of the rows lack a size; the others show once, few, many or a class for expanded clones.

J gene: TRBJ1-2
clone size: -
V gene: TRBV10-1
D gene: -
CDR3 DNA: TGCGCCAGCAGCCCCGGCGGGAACTATGGCTACACCTTC
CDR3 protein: CASSPGGNYGYTF

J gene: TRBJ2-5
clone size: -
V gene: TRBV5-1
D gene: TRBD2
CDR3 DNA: TGCGCCAGCAGCTTGGCCGAGGGAGGGGAGACCCAGTACTTC
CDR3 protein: CASSLAEGGETQYF

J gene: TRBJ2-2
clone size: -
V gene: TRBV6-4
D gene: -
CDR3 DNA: TGTGCCAGCACTAGCTCGGGCACCGGGGAGCTGTTTTTT
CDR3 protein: CASTSSGTGELFF

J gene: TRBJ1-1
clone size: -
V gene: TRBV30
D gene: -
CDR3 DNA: TGTGCCTGGGACAGGCTGAGTGCTTTCTTT
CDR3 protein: CAWDRLSAFF

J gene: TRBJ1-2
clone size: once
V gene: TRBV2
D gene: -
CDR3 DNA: TGTGCCAGCAGTATCGGGACAACAAACTACGGCTACACCTTC
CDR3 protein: CASSIGTTNYGYTF

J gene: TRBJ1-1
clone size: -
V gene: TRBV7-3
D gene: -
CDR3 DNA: TGTGCCAGCAGCGGTCAGGGGAAGGACACTGAAGCTTTCTTT
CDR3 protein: CASSGQGKDTEAFF

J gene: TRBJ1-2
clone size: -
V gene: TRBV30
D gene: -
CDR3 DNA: TGTGCCTGGAGTCACTCCTCCTATGGCTACACCTTC
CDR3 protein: CAWSHSSYGYTF

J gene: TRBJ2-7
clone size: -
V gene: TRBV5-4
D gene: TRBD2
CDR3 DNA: TGTGCCAGCAGCGATACTAGCGGGTCTTACGAGCAGTACTTC
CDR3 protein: CASSDTSGSYEQYF

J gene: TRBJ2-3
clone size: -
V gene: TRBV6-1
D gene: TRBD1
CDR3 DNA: TGTGCCAGCAGTGAAGTGGTCCGGACAGGTACTCTCACAGATACGCAGTATTTT
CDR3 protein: CASSEVVRTGTLTDTQYF

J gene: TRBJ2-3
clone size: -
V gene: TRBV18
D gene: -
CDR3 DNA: TGTGCCAGCTCACCCCAGGGGGGAGATACGCAGTATTTT
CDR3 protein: CASSPQGGDTQYF

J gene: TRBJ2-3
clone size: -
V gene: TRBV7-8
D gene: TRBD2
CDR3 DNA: TGTGCCAGCAGCTTCTGTAGGACTAGTGTCTGCACAGATACGCAGTATTTT
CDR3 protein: CASSFCRTSVCTDTQYF

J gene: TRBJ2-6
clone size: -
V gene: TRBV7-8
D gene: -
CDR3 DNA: TGTGCCAGTAGATTTTCTGGGGCCAACGTCCTGACTTTC
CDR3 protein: CASRFSGANVLTF

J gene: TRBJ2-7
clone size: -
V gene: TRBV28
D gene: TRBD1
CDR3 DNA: TGTGCCAGCAGACTCAGGGGGCCTCCCTCCTACGAGCAGTACTTC
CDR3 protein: CASRLRGPPSYEQYF

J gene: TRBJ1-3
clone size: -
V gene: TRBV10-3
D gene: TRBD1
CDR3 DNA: TGTGCCATCAGTGGGGACAGGGCTGGAAACACCATATATTTT
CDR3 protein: CAISGDRAGNTIYF

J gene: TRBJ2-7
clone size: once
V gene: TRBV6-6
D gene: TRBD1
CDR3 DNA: TGTGCCAGCAGTTACTCTATGGGACAGTACTCCTACGAGCAGTACTTC
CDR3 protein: CASSYSMGQYSYEQYF

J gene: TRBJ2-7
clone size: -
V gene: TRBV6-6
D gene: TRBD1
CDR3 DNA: TGTGCCAGCAGTCAGGGGGTTGAAGGCGAGCAGTACTTC
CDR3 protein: CASSQGVEGEQYF

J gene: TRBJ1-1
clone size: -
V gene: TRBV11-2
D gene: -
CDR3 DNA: TGTGCCAGCAGCTTAGTTGGGGGGAAGAACACTGAAGCTTTCTTT
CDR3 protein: CASSLVGGKNTEAFF

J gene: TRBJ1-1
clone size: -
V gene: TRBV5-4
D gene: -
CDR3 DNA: TGTGCCAGCAGCTCGGAGGGCGATAACACTGAAGCTTTCTTT
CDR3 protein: CASSSEGDNTEAFF

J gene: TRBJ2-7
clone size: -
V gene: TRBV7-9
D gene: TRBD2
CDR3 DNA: TGTGCCAGCAGCCTGACTAGCGGGGCTGTCTACGAGCAGTACTTC
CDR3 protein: CASSLTSGAVYEQYF

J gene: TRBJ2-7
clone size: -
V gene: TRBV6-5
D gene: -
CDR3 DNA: TGTGCCAGCAGTTACGAGGCCCAGGGTTACGAGCAGTACTTC
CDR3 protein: CASSYEAQGYEQYF

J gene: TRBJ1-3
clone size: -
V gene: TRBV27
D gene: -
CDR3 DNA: TGTGCCAGCAGTTCCGGGGGGCTCGGAAACACCATATATTTT
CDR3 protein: CASSSGGLGNTIYF

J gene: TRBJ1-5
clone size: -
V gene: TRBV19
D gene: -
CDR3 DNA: TGTGCCAGTAGTATAGGGGGGAGGGTGCCAGGGCCCCAGCATTTT
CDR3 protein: CASSIGGRVPGPQHF

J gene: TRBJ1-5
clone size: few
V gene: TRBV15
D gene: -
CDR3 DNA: TGTGCCACCAGCTCTTACGGTCAGCCCCAGCATTTT
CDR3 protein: CATSSYGQPQHF

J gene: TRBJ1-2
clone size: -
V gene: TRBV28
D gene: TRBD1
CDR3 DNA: TGTGCCAGCAGCCTCAGGGGGCTTGGGGGCTACACCTTC
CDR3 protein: CASSLRGLGGYTF

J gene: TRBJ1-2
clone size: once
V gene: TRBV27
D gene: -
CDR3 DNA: TGTGCCAGCAGATACAGGATGGGGCATGGCTACACCTTC
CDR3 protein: CASRYRMGHGYTF

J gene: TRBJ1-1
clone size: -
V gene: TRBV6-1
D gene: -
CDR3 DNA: TGTGCCAGCAGTGAGACCTTCAGGGCTGAAGCTTTCTTT
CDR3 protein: CASSETFRAEAFF

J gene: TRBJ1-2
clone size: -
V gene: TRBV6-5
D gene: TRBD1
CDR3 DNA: TGTGCCAGCAGACCCGACAGGGGCGGAAACTATGGCTACACCTTC
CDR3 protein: CASRPDRGGNYGYTF

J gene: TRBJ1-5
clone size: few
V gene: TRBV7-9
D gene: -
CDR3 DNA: TGTGCCAGCAGTCTCGGGGTTAGCAATCAGCCCCAGCATTTT
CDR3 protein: CASSLGVSNQPQHF

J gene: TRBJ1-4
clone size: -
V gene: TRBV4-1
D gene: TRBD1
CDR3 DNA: TGCGCCAGCAGCCCCGGACAGGGTGCAACTAATGAAAAACTGTTTTTT
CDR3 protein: CASSPGQGATNEKLFF

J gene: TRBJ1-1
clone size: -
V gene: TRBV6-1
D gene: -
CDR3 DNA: TGTGCCAGCAGTCCCCGTGCTGAAGCTTTCTTT
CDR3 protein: CASSPRAEAFF

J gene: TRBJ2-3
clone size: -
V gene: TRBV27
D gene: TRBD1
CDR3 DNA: TGTGCCAGCTTTCCAGAACGTAGGGGGCTCACAGATACGCAGTATTTT
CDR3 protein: CASFPERRGLTDTQYF

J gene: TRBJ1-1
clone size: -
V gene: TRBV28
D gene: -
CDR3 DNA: TGTGCCAGCATCCATGGCCACATGAACACTGAAGCTTTCTTT
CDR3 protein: CASIHGHMNTEAFF

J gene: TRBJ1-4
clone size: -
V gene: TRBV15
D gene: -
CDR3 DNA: TGTGCCACCAGCAGAGGCAGACCTAGCAAGGCCGTGGTCCTTAATGAAAAACTGTTTTTT
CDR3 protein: CATSRGRPSKAVVLNEKLFF

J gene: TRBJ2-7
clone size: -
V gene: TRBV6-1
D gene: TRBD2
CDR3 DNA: TGTGCCAGCAGTCCTAGCGGGGGGCCCTCCTACGAGCAGTACTTC
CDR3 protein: CASSPSGGPSYEQYF

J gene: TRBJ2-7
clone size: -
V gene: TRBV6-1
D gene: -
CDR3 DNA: TGTGCCAGCAGTCTTACATCCGAGCAGTACTTC
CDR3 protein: CASSLTSEQYF

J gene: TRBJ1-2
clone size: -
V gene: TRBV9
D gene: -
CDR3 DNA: TGTGCCAGCAGCGTAGGACAGGACTATGGCTACACCTTC
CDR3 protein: CASSVGQDYGYTF

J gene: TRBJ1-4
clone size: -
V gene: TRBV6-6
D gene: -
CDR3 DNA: TGTGCCAGCAGTTACGGGCAGAATGAAAAACTGTTTTTT
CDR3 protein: CASSYGQNEKLFF

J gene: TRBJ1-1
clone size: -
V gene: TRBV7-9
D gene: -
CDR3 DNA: TGTGCCAGCAGGCCTAACACTATCTCGGACACTGAAGCTTTCTTT
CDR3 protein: CASRPNTISDTEAFF

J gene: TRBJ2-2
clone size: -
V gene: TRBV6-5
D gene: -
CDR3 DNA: TGTGCCAGCAGTTACAAGGAGTCATCGGGGGACGGGGAGCTGTTTTTT
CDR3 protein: CASSYKESSGDGELFF

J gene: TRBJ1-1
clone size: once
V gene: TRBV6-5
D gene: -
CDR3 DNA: TGTGCCAGCAGTTACTCGAAAGGGGGTGAAGCTTTCTTT
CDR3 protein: CASSYSKGGEAFF

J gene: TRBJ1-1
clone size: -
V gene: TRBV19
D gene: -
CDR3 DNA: TGTGCCAGTAGTATGCCCGCGGGGATTGAAGCTTTCTTT
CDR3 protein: CASSMPAGIEAFF